This T cell receptor (beta chain) was sequenced for a study of cytomegalovirus exposure and HLA in healthy donors. Broader study findings: Presence/absence results assume similar sequencing depth per donor, which may not hold.

The CDR3 covers 14 residues. With 5 bases removed from V and 4 bases from J, the gap between germline ends came to 14 bases. The germline gives CDR1 MNHEY, CDR2 SMNVEV (reference sequence). Points on this clone: Its specificity is unknown.

The PCR made use of 60 Vbeta and 13 Jbeta primers. TCRdb keeps only in-frame clones here, not all; method: immunoSEQ multiplex PCR. The sample totals about 160,000 clones. The sequencing input was PBMCs. The sequence was obtained from a woman aged 55-75 years in good health and CMV-seronegative. The chain is built from TRBV27 and TRBJ1-1; D is ambiguous. CDR3 sequence reads: CASSPFRVGTEAFF. DNA for the CDR3: TGTGCCAGCAGTCCTTTCCGGGTAGGCACTGAAGCTTTCTTT.